One sample yielded the 7 T cell receptor beta chains listed below, sequenced in a study of blood T cell repertoires in COVID-19. The repertoire was sequenced with immunoSEQ multiplex PCR; TCRdb's copy has only in-frame clones and lacks some. The profile shows about 150,000 clones, 75% to 90% of them singletons. Sequenced material: peripheral blood. These TCRs come from an elderly man with acute or convalescent COVID-19.

This clone was picked up one time. V and J are TRBV10-3 and TRBJ2-1, with 9 bases aligning to TRBD2. This CDR3 is 15 amino acids long. The trim removed 5 bases at V and 5 bases at J, leaving 7 bases unmatched. Per germline, CDR1 ENHRY and CDR2 SYGVKD. The CDR3: CAISPASGVNNEQFF. In nucleotides, the CDR3 is TGTGCCATCAGTCCAGCTAGCGGGGTCAACAATGAGCAGTTCTTC.

This clone appeared a few times. The rearrangement links TRBV18 to TRBJ2-2, with TRBD2 matching 9 bases. The germline gives CDR1 KGHSH, CDR2 LQKENI. V was pared by 2 bases and J by 4 bases, with 5 bases of the junction left unmatched. This CDR3 spans 16 amino acids. CDR3 in amino acids: CASSPESGRLTGELFF. DNA for the CDR3: TGTGCCAGCTCACCAGAAAGCGGGAGGCTCACCGGGGAGCTGTTTTTT.

The chain has TRBV7-2 and TRBJ1-2; D is unresolved. V was trimmed by 1 base and J by 7 bases, leaving 16 bases between them. CDR3 length equals 15 residues. Germline-derived CDR1 and CDR2 are SGHTA and FQGNSA. The CDR3 loop is CASSLERGVERGYTF. The CDR3 nucleotides read TGTGCCAGCAGCTTAGAACGGGGAGTTGAGCGTGGCTACACCTTC.

The chain links TRBV25-1 to TRBJ2-1; 7 bases map to TRBD2. Germline CDR1 and CDR2: MGHDK and SYGVNS. The length of the CDR3 is 14 residues. V lost 10 bases, J lost 6 bases, and 12 bases stayed unmatched. The CDR3 sequence: CATSRAGGSNEQFF. For the CDR3, the DNA is TGTGCCACCTCTCGCGCGGGCGGGAGCAATGAGCAGTTCTTC.

This chain uses TRBV25-1 with TRBJ2-7, with D unresolved. From germline, CDR1 is MGHDK and CDR2 SYGVNS. The CDR3 consists of 12 residues. V was cut by 4 bases and J by 7 bases, with 11 bases left in between. CDR3 bases: TGTGCCAGCAGTGGCGACATTCGGGAGCAGTACTTC. It yields the protein CASSGDIREQYF.

The genes are TRBV30 and TRBJ1-5, with D tentatively TRBD1 (6 bases). Per germline, CDR1 GTSNPN and CDR2 SVGIG (reference sequence). The CDR3 extends over 15 amino acids. Trimming left V 1 base short and J 7 bases short, with 17 bases between. The CDR3 is CAWSGSLTGRQPQHF. DNA of the CDR3: TGTGCCTGGAGTGGATCCCTGACAGGAAGACAGCCCCAGCATTTT. Complete variable domain (other parts from reference TRBV30 and TRBJ1-5): SQTIHQWPATLVQPVGSPLSLECTVEGTSNPNLYWYRQAAGRGLQLLFYSVGIGQISSEVPQNLSASRPQDRQFILSSKKLLLSDSGFYLCAWSGSLTGRQPQHFGDGTRLSIL.

Notes on this clone: The sample contains more than one DNA sequence encoding this CDR3. The rearrangement uses TRBV3-1 (or the pseudogene TRBV3-2) and TRBJ1-6; D not certain. The germline V gene has CDR1 LGHDT and CDR2 YNNKEL (reference sequence). The V and J ends lost 1 base and 0 bases respectively, with 4 bases between them. This CDR3 comprises 15 residues. The CDR3 region is CASSQGSSYNSPLHF. The CDR3 nucleotides are TGTGCCAGCAGCCAAGGGAGCTCCTATAATTCACCCCTCCACTTT.